A selection of T cell receptor beta chains follows, all from one sample in a study of cytomegalovirus exposure and HLA in healthy donors. The method was immunoSEQ multiplex PCR; TCRdb's version includes in-frame clones alone and lacks a portion of them. Recorded for this sample: more than 95,000 clones. Input material: PBMCs. The receptor set was obtained from a man between 18 and 35 years old in good health and CMV-seronegative. The CDR3 runs from the conserved cysteine through the conserved F or W. Fields, in order: J gene, D gene, V gene, CDR3 DNA, CDR3 protein. The D gene is left open where the match is weak.

j_gene: TRBJ1-2
d_gene: .
v_gene: TRBV28
CDR3nt: TGTGCCAGCAGTCTCCCCCCCGGCGAAGGGGTATATGGCTACACCTTC
CDR3aa: CASSLPPGEGVYGYTF

j_gene: TRBJ1-2
d_gene: .
v_gene: TRBV18
CDR3nt: TGTGCCAGCTCACCATACGGAGGCGGTGATCGCGGCTACACCTTC
CDR3aa: CASSPYGGGDRGYTF

j_gene: TRBJ2-1
d_gene: .
v_gene: TRBV27
CDR3nt: TGTGCCAGCAGGTTCACAGGACAGATTTACAATGAGCAGTTCTTC
CDR3aa: CASRFTGQIYNEQFF

j_gene: TRBJ1-2
d_gene: .
v_gene: TRBV6-5
CDR3nt: TGTGCCAGCAGGAGAGCCAGGGATCCCTATGGCTACACCTTC
CDR3aa: CASRRARDPYGYTF

j_gene: TRBJ1-2
d_gene: TRBD1
v_gene: TRBV30
CDR3nt: TGTGCCTGGATACTTGACAGGGCGGGAGGCTACACCTTC
CDR3aa: CAWILDRAGGYTF

j_gene: TRBJ2-7
d_gene: .
v_gene: TRBV9
CDR3nt: TGTGCCAGCAGCGTAGGGCCAGAACACGAGCAGTACTTC
CDR3aa: CASSVGPEHEQYF

j_gene: TRBJ2-2
d_gene: TRBD1
v_gene: TRBV19
CDR3nt: TGTGCCAGTAGTACGAGCCACGGACAGGGGATGACCGGGGAGCTGTTTTTT
CDR3aa: CASSTSHGQGMTGELFF

j_gene: TRBJ1-4
d_gene: .
v_gene: TRBV7-9
CDR3nt: TGTGCCAGCAGCTTAAGAAGGAGGGGAGGTGAAAAACTGTTTTTT
CDR3aa: CASSLRRRGGEKLFF

j_gene: TRBJ2-2
d_gene: TRBD1
v_gene: TRBV10-1
CDR3nt: TGCGCCAGCAGTGATCGCAACAGGGGGAAATCGAACACCGGGGAGCTGTTTTTT
CDR3aa: CASSDRNRGKSNTGELFF

j_gene: TRBJ2-7
d_gene: .
v_gene: TRBV28
CDR3nt: TGTGCCAGCAAGATGGTGTCAGGGTCCTACGAGCAGTACTTC
CDR3aa: CASKMVSGSYEQYF

j_gene: TRBJ2-3
d_gene: .
v_gene: TRBV27
CDR3nt: TGTGCCAGCAACTACGGGACTAGCACAGATACGCAGTATTTT
CDR3aa: CASNYGTSTDTQYF

j_gene: TRBJ2-7
d_gene: .
v_gene: TRBV11-2
CDR3nt: TGTGCCAGCAGATTAGGGGGGAGTGTAGCGGCCTACGAGCAGTACTTC
CDR3aa: CASRLGGSVAAYEQYF

j_gene: TRBJ2-7
d_gene: .
v_gene: TRBV6-6
CDR3nt: TGTGCCAGCAGTTACTTGCAGGGGACCTACGAGCAGTACTTC
CDR3aa: CASSYLQGTYEQYF

j_gene: TRBJ2-1
d_gene: .
v_gene: TRBV6-1
CDR3nt: TGTGCCAGCAGTGAAATGGGGGCCATGTTGTATGAGCAGTTCTTC
CDR3aa: CASSEMGAMLYEQFF

j_gene: TRBJ1-5
d_gene: .
v_gene: TRBV5-4
CDR3nt: TGTGCCAGCAGCTTGGGGGGGGGCAATCAGCCCCAGCATTTT
CDR3aa: CASSLGGGNQPQHF

j_gene: TRBJ1-3
d_gene: .
v_gene: TRBV5-4
CDR3nt: TGTGCCAGCAGCTTAGGAGGGCGGGGAAACACCATATATTTT
CDR3aa: CASSLGGRGNTIYF

j_gene: TRBJ2-1
d_gene: TRBD2
v_gene: TRBV6-5
CDR3nt: TGTGCCAGCAGTCGACTAGCGGATAATGAGCAGTTCTTC
CDR3aa: CASSRLADNEQFF

j_gene: TRBJ1-2
d_gene: .
v_gene: TRBV28
CDR3nt: TGTGCCAGCAGCCCAACCCCGGGAGGTGTCTATGGCTACACCTTC
CDR3aa: CASSPTPGGVYGYTF

j_gene: TRBJ1-2
d_gene: .
v_gene: TRBV7-9
CDR3nt: TGTGCCAGCAGTTCCCTCGCCAGGGATGGCTATGGCTACACCTTC
CDR3aa: CASSSLARDGYGYTF

j_gene: TRBJ2-7
d_gene: .
v_gene: TRBV5-1
CDR3nt: TGCGCCAGCAGCTGGGAGCGGGCGTCTACCTACGAGCAGTACTTC
CDR3aa: CASSWERASTYEQYF

j_gene: TRBJ2-7
d_gene: TRBD2
v_gene: TRBV7-9
CDR3nt: TGTGCCAGCAGCTGGGGGGGTTCGGTTGGCGAGCAGTACTTC
CDR3aa: CASSWGGSVGEQYF

j_gene: TRBJ2-7
d_gene: TRBD1
v_gene: TRBV5-1
CDR3nt: TGCGCCAGCAGAGCCGGGACAGGGACCTACGAGCAGTACTTC
CDR3aa: CASRAGTGTYEQYF

j_gene: TRBJ1-2
d_gene: TRBD1
v_gene: TRBV5-1
CDR3nt: TGCGCCAGCAGCTCACCCTCGGACAGGGGAGAATATGGCTACACCTTC
CDR3aa: CASSSPSDRGEYGYTF

j_gene: TRBJ1-2
d_gene: TRBD1
v_gene: TRBV5-1
CDR3nt: TGCGCCAGCAGCTTTGGACAGGGAGAGGGGACGCTTGGCTACACCTTC
CDR3aa: CASSFGQGEGTLGYTF

j_gene: TRBJ1-2
d_gene: .
v_gene: TRBV5-8
CDR3nt: TGTGCCAGCAGCCACACAGGGTCGCAGGGCTATGGCTACACCTTC
CDR3aa: CASSHTGSQGYGYTF

j_gene: TRBJ2-7
d_gene: .
v_gene: TRBV5-1
CDR3nt: TGCGCCAGCAGGGACGACAGGACCTACTACGAGCAGTACTTC
CDR3aa: CASRDDRTYYEQYF

j_gene: TRBJ1-3
d_gene: TRBD1
v_gene: TRBV30
CDR3nt: TGTGCCTGGAGCACCTTGACAGGGGTAAACACCATATATTTT
CDR3aa: CAWSTLTGVNTIYF

j_gene: TRBJ2-5
d_gene: .
v_gene: TRBV10-1
CDR3nt: TGCGCCAGCAGTGGGAGGCCGGAGGAGACCCAGTACTTC
CDR3aa: CASSGRPEETQYF

j_gene: TRBJ2-5
d_gene: .
v_gene: TRBV6-5
CDR3nt: TGTGCCAGCAGCCCCTCGGGGGTAGGAGAGACCCAGTACTTC
CDR3aa: CASSPSGVGETQYF

j_gene: TRBJ1-1
d_gene: .
v_gene: TRBV5-6
CDR3nt: TGTGCCAGCAGCTTGGGGGCAGATAACACTGAAGCTTTCTTT
CDR3aa: CASSLGADNTEAFF

j_gene: TRBJ1-4
d_gene: .
v_gene: TRBV30
CDR3nt: TGTGCCTGGAGCATGTCGGGGAAAGAAAAACTGTTTTTT
CDR3aa: CAWSMSGKEKLFF

j_gene: TRBJ2-7
d_gene: .
v_gene: TRBV28
CDR3nt: TGTGCCAGCAGTTCGGGGAGTATCCAGGTCGAGCAGTACTTC
CDR3aa: CASSSGSIQVEQYF

j_gene: TRBJ2-1
d_gene: .
v_gene: TRBV5-1
CDR3nt: TGCGCCAGCAGCTTGGCCAGCTACAATGAGCAGTTCTTC
CDR3aa: CASSLASYNEQFF

j_gene: TRBJ1-4
d_gene: .
v_gene: TRBV6-1
CDR3nt: TGTGCCAGCAGTTTGATCGGGTACGGTGAAAAACTGTTTTTT
CDR3aa: CASSLIGYGEKLFF

j_gene: TRBJ2-1
d_gene: .
v_gene: TRBV5-4
CDR3nt: TGTGCCAGCAGCCCGCAAGCCCAGGATTTCCCTCCGCCTAAGCAGTTCTTC
CDR3aa: CASSPQAQDFPPPKQFF

j_gene: TRBJ1-4
d_gene: .
v_gene: TRBV30
CDR3nt: TGTGCCTGGAGTGTACTCCGAAAACTGTTTTTT
CDR3aa: CAWSVLRKLFF

j_gene: TRBJ2-7
d_gene: .
v_gene: TRBV5-4
CDR3nt: TGTGCCAGCAGCCTTCACCGAGGGTTCCCCTACGAGCAGTACTTC
CDR3aa: CASSLHRGFPYEQYF

j_gene: TRBJ2-1
d_gene: TRBD2
v_gene: TRBV7-9
CDR3nt: TGTGCCAGCAGCTACCATAGCGGGAGCGGTGAGCAGTTCTTC
CDR3aa: CASSYHSGSGEQFF

j_gene: TRBJ1-1
d_gene: .
v_gene: TRBV7-9
CDR3nt: TGTGCCAGCAGCTTAGTAGTGAACACTGAAGCTTTCTTT
CDR3aa: CASSLVVNTEAFF

j_gene: TRBJ1-1
d_gene: .
v_gene: TRBV11-3
CDR3nt: TGTGCCAGCAGCTTAGGAGGGAGCGAGACTGAAGCTTTCTTT
CDR3aa: CASSLGGSETEAFF

j_gene: TRBJ1-4
d_gene: TRBD1
v_gene: TRBV9
CDR3nt: TGTGCCAGCAGCGCAGGGGACAGGTTTAATGAAAAACTGTTTTTT
CDR3aa: CASSAGDRFNEKLFF

j_gene: TRBJ2-7
d_gene: .
v_gene: TRBV28
CDR3nt: TGTGCCAGCCCTCCGGACACTAACGGAAGCCTTTACTACGAGCAGTACTTC
CDR3aa: CASPPDTNGSLYYEQYF

j_gene: TRBJ2-6
d_gene: TRBD1
v_gene: TRBV6-1
CDR3nt: TGTGCCAGCAGTGCCGGACAGGGGAGGGCTGGGGCCAACGTCCTGACTTTC
CDR3aa: CASSAGQGRAGANVLTF